Described below is a single TCR beta chain sequence and its context. V lost 3 bases to trimming and J lost 6 bases; unmatched junction nucleotides: 13. The CDR3 sequence is 17 residues long. The TCRbeta library incorporated unique molecular identifiers. TCRdb re-analysed the PCR reads in MiXCR, keeping a single row per CDR3 protein. Of fewer than 150,000 distinct CDR3 sequences in the sample, 8.5% to 10% were seen once. The sample is drawn from a study of T-cell reconstitution after alpha-beta-depleted transplantation in children. This clonotype was sampled from a girl less than two years old who had a stem cell transplant for combined immunodeficiency, so the T cells may come from the graft donor. The chain couples TRBV12-3 or TRBV12-4 to TRBJ2-1; 8 bases fit TRBD1. The source material was PBMCs, mostly from graft donor cells, sampled 180 days after TCRalphabeta/CD19-depleted stem cell transplant. The CDR3 here is CASSFSQIRGPFNEQFF. The CDR3 DNA reads as TGTGCCAGCAGTTTTTCCCAAATCAGGGGGCCCTTCAATGAGCAGTTCTTC.